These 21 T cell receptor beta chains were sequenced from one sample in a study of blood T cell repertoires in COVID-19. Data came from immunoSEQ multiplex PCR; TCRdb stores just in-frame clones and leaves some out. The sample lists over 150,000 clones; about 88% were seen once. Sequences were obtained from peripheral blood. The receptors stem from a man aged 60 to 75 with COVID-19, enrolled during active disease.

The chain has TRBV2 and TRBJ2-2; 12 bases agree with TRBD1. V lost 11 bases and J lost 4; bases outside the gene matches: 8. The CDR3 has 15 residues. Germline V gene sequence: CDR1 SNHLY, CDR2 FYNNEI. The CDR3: CACRDRGHGTGELFF. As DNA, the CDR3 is TGTGCCTGCCGGGACAGGGGGCATGGCACCGGGGAGCTGTTTTTT.

The CDR3 sequence is CASSLVGPSSRRGEQYF. As DNA, the CDR3 is TGTGCCAGCAGCTTGGTAGGCCCGTCTAGCCGCCGGGGAGAGCAGTACTTC. This chain links TRBV5-4 with TRBJ2-7; D may be TRBD2 (5 bases). Per the germline V gene, CDR1 is SGHNT and CDR2 is YYREEE (reference sequence). CDR3 length: 17 residues. The V end was cut by 0 bases, the J end by 7 bases, with 23 bases between.

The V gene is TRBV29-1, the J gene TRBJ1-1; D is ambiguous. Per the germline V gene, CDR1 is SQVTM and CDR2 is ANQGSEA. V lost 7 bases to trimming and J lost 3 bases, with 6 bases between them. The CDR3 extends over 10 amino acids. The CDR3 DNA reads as TGCAGCGGTTCGGACACTGAAGCTTTCTTT. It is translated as CSGSDTEAFF.

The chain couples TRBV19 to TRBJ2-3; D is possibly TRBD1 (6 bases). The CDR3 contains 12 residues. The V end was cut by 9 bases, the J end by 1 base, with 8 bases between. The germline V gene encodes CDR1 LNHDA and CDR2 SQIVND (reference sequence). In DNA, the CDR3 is TGTGCCAGCCAGGGGCGCACAGATACGCAGTATTTT. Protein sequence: CASQGRTDTQYF.

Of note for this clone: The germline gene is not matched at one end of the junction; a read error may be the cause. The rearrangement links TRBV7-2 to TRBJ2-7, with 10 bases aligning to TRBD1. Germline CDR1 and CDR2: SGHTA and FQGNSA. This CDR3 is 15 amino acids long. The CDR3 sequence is CASRLGQGVYYEQYF. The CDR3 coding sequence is TGTGCCAGCAGATTAGGACAGGGGGTCTACTACGAGCAGTACTTC.

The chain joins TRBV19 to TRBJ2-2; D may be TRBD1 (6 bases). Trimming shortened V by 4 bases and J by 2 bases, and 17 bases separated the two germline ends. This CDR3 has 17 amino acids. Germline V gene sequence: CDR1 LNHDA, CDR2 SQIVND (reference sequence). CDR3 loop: CASSTPDRFRNTGELFF. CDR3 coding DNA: TGTGCCAGTAGTACACCCGACAGGTTCCGAAACACCGGGGAGCTGTTTTTT.

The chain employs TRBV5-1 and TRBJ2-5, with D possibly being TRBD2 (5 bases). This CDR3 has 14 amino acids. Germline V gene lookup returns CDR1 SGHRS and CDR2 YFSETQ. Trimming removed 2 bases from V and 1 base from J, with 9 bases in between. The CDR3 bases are TGCGCCAGCAGCTTTACGGGGATCCAAGAGACCCAGTACTTC. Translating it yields CASSFTGIQETQYF.

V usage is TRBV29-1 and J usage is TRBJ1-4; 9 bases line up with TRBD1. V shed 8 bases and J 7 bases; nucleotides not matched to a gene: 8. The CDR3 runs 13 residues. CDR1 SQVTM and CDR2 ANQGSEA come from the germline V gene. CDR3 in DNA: TGCAGCACCCGGGACAGGGTGGCTGAAAAACTGTTTTTT. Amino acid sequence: CSTRDRVAEKLFF. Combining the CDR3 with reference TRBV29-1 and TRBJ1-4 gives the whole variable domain SAVISQKPSRDICQRGTSLTIQCQVDSQVTMMFWYRQQPGQSLTLIATANQGSEATYESGFVIDKFPISRPNLTFSTLTVSNMSPEDSSIYLCSTRDRVAEKLFFGSGTQLSVL.

DNA for the CDR3: TGTGCCAGCAGCGCCTACCTTGCGACTGAAGCTTTCTTT. Encoded protein: CASSAYLATEAFF. V gene TRBV9 combines with J gene TRBJ1-1; D unclear. This CDR3 contains 13 residues. Per germline, CDR1 SGDLS and CDR2 YYNGEE. Trimming pared 3 bases from V and 5 bases from J, leaving 11 bases between.

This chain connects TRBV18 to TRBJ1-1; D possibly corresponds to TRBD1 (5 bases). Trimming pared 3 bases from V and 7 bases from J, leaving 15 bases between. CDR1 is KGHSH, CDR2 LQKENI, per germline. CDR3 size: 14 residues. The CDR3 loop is CASSPTGGSGEAFF. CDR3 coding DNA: TGTGCCAGCTCACCTACGGGGGGGTCGGGTGAAGCTTTCTTT.

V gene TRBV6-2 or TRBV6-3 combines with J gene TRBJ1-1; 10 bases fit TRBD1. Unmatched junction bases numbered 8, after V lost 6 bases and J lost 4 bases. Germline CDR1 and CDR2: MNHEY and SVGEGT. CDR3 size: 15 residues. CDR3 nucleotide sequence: TGTGCCAGCAGCCTACGACAGGGGGCAGGCACTGAAGCTTTCTTT. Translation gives CASSLRQGAGTEAFF.

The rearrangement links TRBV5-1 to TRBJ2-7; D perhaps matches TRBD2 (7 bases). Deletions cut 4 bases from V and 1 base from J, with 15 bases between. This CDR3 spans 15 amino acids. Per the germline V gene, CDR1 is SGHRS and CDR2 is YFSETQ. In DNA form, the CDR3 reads TGCGCCAGCAGCCCCCGGGGGGACACATCCTACGAGCAGTACTTC. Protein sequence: CASSPRGDTSYEQYF. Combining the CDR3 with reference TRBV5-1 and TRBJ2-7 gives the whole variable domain KAGVTQTPRYLIKTRGQQVTLSCSPISGHRSVSWYQQTPGQGLQFLFEYFSETQRNKGNFPGRFSGRQFSNSRSEMNVSTLELGDSALYLCASSPRGDTSYEQYFGPGTRLTVT.

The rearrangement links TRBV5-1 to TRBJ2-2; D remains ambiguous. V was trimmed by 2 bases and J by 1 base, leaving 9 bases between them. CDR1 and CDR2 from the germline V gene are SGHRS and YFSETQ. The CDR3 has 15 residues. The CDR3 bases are TGCGCCAGCAGCTTTGTTCCGGGGAACACCGGGGAGCTGTTTTTT. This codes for CASSFVPGNTGELFF.

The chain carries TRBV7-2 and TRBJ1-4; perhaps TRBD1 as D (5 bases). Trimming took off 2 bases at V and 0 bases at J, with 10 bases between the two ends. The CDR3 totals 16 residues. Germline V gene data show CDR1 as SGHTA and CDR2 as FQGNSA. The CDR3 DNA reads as TGTGCCAGCAGCTTACAGGGAACCGCAACTAATGAAAAACTGTTTTTT. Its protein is CASSLQGTATNEKLFF.

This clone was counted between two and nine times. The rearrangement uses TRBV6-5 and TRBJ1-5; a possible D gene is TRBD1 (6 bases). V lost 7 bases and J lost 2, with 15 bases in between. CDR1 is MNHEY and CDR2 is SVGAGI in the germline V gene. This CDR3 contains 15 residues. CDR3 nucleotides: TGTGCCAGCAAGCCTCGGGGGGCGGGCAATCAGCCCCAGCATTTT. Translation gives CASKPRGAGNQPQHF.

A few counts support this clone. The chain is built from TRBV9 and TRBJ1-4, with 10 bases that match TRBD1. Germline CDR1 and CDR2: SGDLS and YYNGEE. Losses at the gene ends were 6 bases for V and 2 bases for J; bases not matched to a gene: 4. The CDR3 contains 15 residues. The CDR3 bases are TGTGCCAGCAATCGACAGGGGGCGACTAATGAAAAACTGTTTTTT. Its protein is CASNRQGATNEKLFF.

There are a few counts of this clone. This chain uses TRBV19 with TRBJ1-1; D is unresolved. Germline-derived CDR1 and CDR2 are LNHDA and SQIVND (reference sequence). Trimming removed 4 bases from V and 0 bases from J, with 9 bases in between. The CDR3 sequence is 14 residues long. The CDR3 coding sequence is TGTGCCAGTAGTAGCAGGTGGATGAACACTGAAGCTTTCTTT. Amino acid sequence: CASSSRWMNTEAFF.

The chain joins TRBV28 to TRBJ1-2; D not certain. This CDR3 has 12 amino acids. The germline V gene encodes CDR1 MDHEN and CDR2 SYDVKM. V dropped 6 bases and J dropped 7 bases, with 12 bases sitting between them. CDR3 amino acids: CASRVGGSGYTF. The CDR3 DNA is TGTGCCAGCAGGGTAGGAGGAAGTGGCTACACCTTC.

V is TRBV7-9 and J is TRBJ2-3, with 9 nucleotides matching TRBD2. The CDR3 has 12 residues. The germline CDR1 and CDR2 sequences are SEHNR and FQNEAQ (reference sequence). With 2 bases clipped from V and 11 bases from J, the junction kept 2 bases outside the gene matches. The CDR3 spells CASSLPSGEQYF. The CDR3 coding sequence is TGTGCCAGCAGCTTACCTAGCGGGGAGCAGTATTTT.

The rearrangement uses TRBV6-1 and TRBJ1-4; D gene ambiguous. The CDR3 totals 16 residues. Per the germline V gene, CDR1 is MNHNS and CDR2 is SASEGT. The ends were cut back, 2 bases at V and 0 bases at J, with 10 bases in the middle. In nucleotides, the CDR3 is TGTGCCAGCAGTGAATGGAGGGAGCCAACTAATGAAAAACTGTTTTTT. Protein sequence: CASSEWREPTNEKLFF.

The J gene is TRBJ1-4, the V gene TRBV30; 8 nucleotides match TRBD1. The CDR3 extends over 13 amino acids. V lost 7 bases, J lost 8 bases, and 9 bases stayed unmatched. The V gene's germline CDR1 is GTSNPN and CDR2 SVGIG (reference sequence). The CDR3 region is CAFLDRGTEKLFF. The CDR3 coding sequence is TGTGCCTTTCTCGACAGGGGCACCGAAAAACTGTTTTTT.